The text below deals with one T cell receptor beta chain. Clinical history as reported by participants underpinned cohort assignment. The record originates from a study of blood T cell repertoires in COVID-19. V gave up 2 bases and J gave up 9 bases; unmatched junction bases: 2. Germline-derived CDR1 and CDR2 are SGHDT and YYEEEE. There are 12 residues in the CDR3. The method was immunoSEQ multiplex PCR; TCRdb's version includes in-frame clones alone and lacks a portion of them. The sample contains almost 400,000 clones, approximately 87% of which appear only once. The source of this sequence is a woman aged 25 to 39 with acute COVID-19. V gene TRBV5-6 combines with J gene TRBJ2-7; 10 positions agree with TRBD1. Sequenced input: PBMCs or T cells enriched from blood (not recorded which). The CDR3 coding sequence is TGTGCCAGCAGCTTAGGACAGGGGGTGCAGTACTTC. This sequence encodes CASSLGQGVQYF.